This T cell receptor (beta chain) was observed in a study of vaccination effects on CD4 cells after COVID-19. Study-wide findings and caveats: Only 1 of 255 vaccine-induced clones from healthy vaccinees cross-reacted with common cold coronaviruses. Clones arising from infection and from vaccination showed marked clonal contraction late after vaccination.

This clone was seen a few times. What it recognizes is unknown. V trimming: 4 bases; J trimming: 5 bases; junction bases outside the gene matches: 4. The germline V gene encodes CDR1 WNHNN and CDR2 SYGVQD (reference sequence). This CDR3 has 15 amino acids. The protocol was immunoSEQ multiplex PCR, while the TCRdb copy is restricted to in-frame clones and leaves out a portion. The sample holds 77,000 or so clones, about 78% seen once. Pools of viral peptides were used by the ViraFEST assay to expand antigen-specific CD4+ T cells ahead of sequencing. Upon completion of roughly ten days in culture, CD4+ T cells were isolated. Nobody among the vaccine recipients had prior SARS-CoV-2 infection (nucleocapsid antibodies were negative). With around 10 ug/ml peptides and around 10 IU/ml IL-2, approximately 2.1 million PBMC per well were cultured.

Sequences were derived from CD4+ T cells from PBMCs cultured with SARS-CoV-2 spike peptides, sampled before COVID-19 vaccination. The receptor comes from a human donor who received a COVID-19 vaccine. This sequence joins TRBV10-1 and TRBJ2-3, with 12 bases fitting TRBD1. CDR3 coding DNA: TGCGCCAGCAGTGGGGGGACAGGGGGCAAAGATACGCAGTATTTT. This encodes CASSGGTGGKDTQYF.